The rows below give T cell receptor beta chains drawn from one sample of a study of blood T cell repertoires in COVID-19. Generated by immunoSEQ multiplex PCR, the TCRdb table keeps only in-frame clones and is missing some. The repertoire holds 55,000 to 65,000 clones, with less than 80% as singletons. Sequencing was done on a sample of peripheral blood. All receptors come from a man aged 55 to 69 with acute or convalescent COVID-19. Each CDR3 is given with its conserved first and last residue. The D gene is left open where the match is weak. A clone size is listed for some rows: how often the clone was seen (once, few, many), or a class if it is expanded.

TRBJ1-4,15,TRBV5-1,TRBD1,-,TGCGCCAGCAGGGCTCTAGGGACAGGGTTTGAAAAACTGTTTTTT,CASRALGTGFEKLFF
TRBJ2-3,16,TRBV13,TRBD2,-,TGTGCCAGCAGCTTAGGCGGGACGGGAGGGCCCGATACGCAGTATTTT,CASSLGGTGGPDTQYF
TRBJ2-2,14,TRBV28,TRBD2,-,TGTGCCACCGGGCGGGGGGGCAACACCGGGGAGCTGTTTTTT,CATGRGGNTGELFF
TRBJ2-7,14,TRBV28,-,-,TGTGCCAGCAGTTTTTCCCCCGGGAGTGCCGAGCAGTACTTC,CASSFSPGSAEQYF
TRBJ1-1,15,TRBV6-5,-,-,TGTGCCACCTCAGCCGCGGGGGGGGCCCGTCGCGAAGCTTTCTTT,CATSAAGGARREAFF
TRBJ2-1,16,TRBV11-3,TRBD2,-,TGTGCCAGCAGCTTCGGACTAGTTAGCTCCTACAATGAGCAGTTCTTC,CASSFGLVSSYNEQFF
TRBJ2-7,17,TRBV5-5,TRBD1,-,TGTGCCAGCAGCTTGGTACCTACAGGGGCGTACGGCTACGAGCAGTACTTC,CASSLVPTGAYGYEQYF
TRBJ2-3,14,TRBV6-5,TRBD2,-,TGTGCCAGCAGTCAGCGGGAGGGTACAGATACGCAGTATTTT,CASSQREGTDTQYF
TRBJ2-3,14,TRBV5-1,-,once,TGCGCCAGCAGCTCAGGGCCCGGGGGTAGTACGCAGTATTTT,CASSSGPGGSTQYF
TRBJ1-5,16,TRBV4-1,-,-,TGCGCCAGCAGCCAAGATGGGACACCCCGCAATCAGCCCCAGCATTTT,CASSQDGTPRNQPQHF